The rows below give T cell receptor beta chains drawn from one sample of a study of blood T cell repertoires in COVID-19. Repertoires were generated with immunoSEQ multiplex PCR, while TCRdb's copy carries only in-frame clones and drops some. The data hold about 230,000 clones, with 85% observed a single time. What was sequenced was peripheral blood. Every receptor here comes from a man aged 35 to 55 with acute or convalescent COVID-19. Both conserved end residues are part of each CDR3. The D gene is left open where the match is weak. Clone size is shown for a subset of rows, as once, few, many or a class of expanded clone.

J gene,V gene,clone size,D gene,CDR3 protein,CDR3 DNA
TRBJ2-3,TRBV28,NA,TRBD2,CASSSMTSGATDTQYF,TGTGCCAGCAGTTCCATGACTAGCGGGGCCACAGATACGCAGTATTTT
TRBJ1-1,TRBV13,NA,TRBD1,CASRSGTANTEAFF,TGTGCCAGCAGATCCGGGACAGCGAACACTGAAGCTTTCTTT
TRBJ1-1,TRBV30,NA,TRBD1,CAGDRNTEAFF,TGTGCCGGGGACAGGAACACTGAAGCTTTCTTT
TRBJ2-1,TRBV12-5,NA,TRBD1,CASGLDRVSYNEQFF,TGTGCTAGTGGTCTCGACAGGGTAAGCTACAATGAGCAGTTCTTC
TRBJ2-2,TRBV19,NA,NA,CASSRLGTGELFF,TGTGCCAGTAGTAGACTAGGCACCGGGGAGCTGTTTTTT
TRBJ1-1,TRBV5-1,NA,TRBD1,CASSLDRGGTEAFF,TGCGCCAGCAGCTTAGACAGGGGGGGCACTGAAGCTTTCTTT
TRBJ2-7,TRBV6-5,NA,NA,CASSYSSDSSYEQYF,TGTGCCAGCAGTTACTCGTCCGACAGCTCCTACGAGCAGTACTTC
TRBJ1-1,TRBV28,once,NA,CASRGGGTEAFF,TGTGCCAGCAGGGGAGGAGGAACTGAAGCTTTCTTT
TRBJ2-2,TRBV5-1,NA,TRBD2,CASRSTSGAFTGELFF,TGCGCCAGCAGGTCGACTAGCGGAGCGTTCACCGGGGAGCTGTTTTTT
TRBJ1-2,TRBV3-1/TRBV3-2,NA,NA,CASSLARGHGYTF,TGTGCCAGCAGCCTAGCGCGGGGGCATGGCTACACCTTC
TRBJ2-1,TRBV12-5,NA,TRBD2,CASGLGTSGVSGEQFF,TGTGCTAGTGGTCTCGGGACTAGCGGGGTTTCCGGTGAGCAGTTCTTC
TRBJ2-3,TRBV6-5,NA,NA,CASSSDREGDTQYF,TGTGCCAGCAGTTCGGACAGGGAGGGGGATACGCAGTATTTT
TRBJ1-4,TRBV30,NA,TRBD1,CACGTGNEKLFF,TGTGCCTGCGGGACAGGGAATGAAAAACTGTTTTTT
TRBJ1-3,TRBV7-9,few,NA,CASSSRGRARFGNTIYF,TGTGCCAGCAGCTCCAGAGGGAGGGCCCGGTTTGGAAACACCATATATTTT
TRBJ2-2,TRBV2,NA,NA,CASSDRARESTGELFF,TGTGCCAGCAGTGATAGGGCCAGGGAAAGCACCGGGGAGCTGTTTTTT
TRBJ1-1,TRBV5-4,NA,TRBD1,CASTSGGTENTEAFF,TGTGCCAGCACCTCCGGAGGGACAGAAAACACTGAAGCTTTCTTT
TRBJ1-2,TRBV5-1,NA,NA,CASSLVVGGADGYTF,TGCGCCAGCAGCTTGGTTGTTGGGGGCGCGGATGGCTACACCTTC
TRBJ2-1,TRBV29-1,few,NA,CSVAPGRMFF,TGCAGCGTTGCTCCGGGTCGAATGTTCTTC
TRBJ2-3,TRBV7-2,NA,NA,CASSFKSTDTQYF,TGTGCCAGCAGCTTCAAAAGCACAGATACGCAGTATTTT
TRBJ1-2,TRBV6-4,NA,TRBD1,CASSDSWGTGSGYTF,TGTGCCAGCAGTGACTCGTGGGGGACAGGGAGCGGCTACACCTTC
TRBJ1-1,TRBV14,NA,NA,CASSRGLNTEAFF,TGTGCCAGCAGCCGGGGCCTGAACACTGAAGCTTTCTTT
TRBJ2-7,TRBV19,NA,TRBD1,CASSRDRDSSYEQYF,TGTGCCAGTAGTAGAGACCGGGACAGCTCCTACGAGCAGTACTTC
TRBJ2-7,TRBV19,NA,TRBD1,CASSRLGQEVSYEQYF,TGTGCCAGTAGCCGTTTGGGACAGGAGGTATCCTACGAGCAGTACTTC
TRBJ1-1,TRBV15,NA,TRBD1,CATSPQGVNTEAFF,TGTGCCACCAGCCCACAGGGGGTGAACACTGAAGCTTTCTTT
TRBJ1-1,TRBV7-9,NA,NA,CASSSPQGNTEAFF,TGTGCCAGCAGTTCCCCGCAGGGGAACACTGAAGCTTTCTTT
TRBJ1-5,TRBV2,NA,TRBD1,CASYRTGMGTQHF,TGTGCCAGCTATAGGACAGGGATGGGGACCCAGCATTTT
TRBJ2-3,TRBV27,NA,NA,CASSLLTSGVAGTQYF,TGTGCCAGCAGTTTATTAACTAGTGGGGTTGCGGGTACGCAGTATTTT
TRBJ1-1,TRBV4-2,many,NA,CASSHRLNTEAFF,TGTGCCAGCAGCCACAGGTTGAACACTGAAGCTTTCTTT
TRBJ1-1,TRBV5-1,once,TRBD1,CASSLAPRQGKAFF,TGCGCCAGCAGCTTGGCCCCCAGACAGGGGAAAGCTTTCTTT
TRBJ1-6,TRBV5-6,NA,TRBD1,CASSIRDRGSPLHF,TGTGCCAGCAGCATCCGGGACAGGGGTTCACCCCTCCACTTT
TRBJ1-5,TRBV7-9,NA,NA,CASSATGLGNQPQHF,TGTGCCAGCAGCGCAACAGGGCTAGGCAATCAGCCCCAGCATTTT
TRBJ2-5,TRBV5-1,NA,NA,CASSLGDNTGETQYF,TGCGCCAGCAGCTTGGGGGACAACACGGGGGAGACCCAGTACTTC
TRBJ1-5,TRBV27,few,NA,CASRRGNQPQHF,TGTGCCAGCAGGCGGGGGAATCAGCCCCAGCATTTT
TRBJ2-7,TRBV13,NA,TRBD1,CASSLIGQVDGEQYF,TGTGCCAGCAGCTTAATCGGACAGGTGGATGGAGAGCAGTACTTC
TRBJ2-3,TRBV4-3,NA,NA,CASSQVRVSTDTQYF,TGCGCCAGCAGCCAAGTCAGGGTCAGCACAGATACGCAGTATTTT
TRBJ2-1,TRBV7-6,NA,TRBD1,CASSNWDRAYNEQFF,TGTGCCAGCAGTAATTGGGACAGGGCCTACAATGAGCAGTTCTTC
TRBJ1-1,TRBV12-3/TRBV12-4,NA,NA,CASSAGDITEAFF,TGTGCCAGCAGTGCGGGAGACATAACTGAAGCTTTCTTT
TRBJ1-5,TRBV10-2,NA,NA,CASLGGTHQPQHF,TGCGCCAGCCTTGGCGGGACCCATCAGCCCCAGCATTTT
TRBJ1-1,TRBV28,NA,NA,CASSLKQNTEAFF,TGTGCCAGCAGTTTGAAGCAGAACACTGAAGCTTTCTTT
TRBJ1-1,TRBV5-1,NA,NA,CASGLTGNTEAFF,TGCGCCAGCGGGCTAACAGGAAACACTGAAGCTTTCTTT
TRBJ1-2,TRBV7-9,NA,TRBD1,CASSPSGQLYGYTF,TGTGCCAGCAGCCCCTCGGGACAGCTCTATGGCTACACCTTC
TRBJ2-3,TRBV7-6,NA,TRBD2,CASSLGPSGSTDTQYF,TGTGCCAGCAGCTTAGGGCCTAGCGGGTCCACAGATACGCAGTATTTT
TRBJ1-3,TRBV9,NA,NA,CASGQGNSGNTIYF,TGTGCCAGCGGCCAGGGGAACTCTGGAAACACCATATATTTT
TRBJ1-5,TRBV18,NA,TRBD1,CASSPSGGFNQPQHF,TGTGCCAGCTCACCGTCAGGGGGCTTCAATCAGCCCCAGCATTTT
TRBJ2-6,TRBV5-1,NA,NA,CASSLAASGANVLTF,TGCGCCAGCAGCTTGGCCGCGTCTGGGGCCAACGTCCTGACTTTC